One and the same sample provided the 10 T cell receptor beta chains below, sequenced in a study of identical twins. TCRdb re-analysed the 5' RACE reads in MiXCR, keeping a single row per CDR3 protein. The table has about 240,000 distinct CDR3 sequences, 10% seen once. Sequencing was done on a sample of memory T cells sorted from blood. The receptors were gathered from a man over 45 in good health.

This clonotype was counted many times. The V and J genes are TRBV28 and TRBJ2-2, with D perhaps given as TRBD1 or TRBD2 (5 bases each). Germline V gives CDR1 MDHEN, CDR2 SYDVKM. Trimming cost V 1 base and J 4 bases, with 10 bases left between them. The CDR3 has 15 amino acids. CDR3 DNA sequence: TGTGCCAGCAGTTTATTCCAGGGACCCACCGGGGAGCTGTTTTTT. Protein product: CASSLFQGPTGELFF. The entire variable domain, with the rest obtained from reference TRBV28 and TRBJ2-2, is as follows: DVKVTQSSRYLVKRTGEKVFLECVQDMDHENMFWYRQDPGLGLRLIYFSYDVKMKEKGDIPEGYSVSREKKERFSLILESASTNQTSMYLCASSLFQGPTGELFFGEGSRLTVL.

CDR3 sequence reads: CASSYSRTVWTGELFF. The DNA for the CDR3 is TGTGCCAGCAGTTACTCTAGGACGGTGTGGACCGGGGAGCTGTTTTTT. The chain uses TRBV6-5 and TRBJ2-2; D is unclear. Germline V gene sequence: CDR1 MNHEY, CDR2 SVGAGI. This CDR3 has 16 amino acids. Trimming removed 0 bases from V and 5 bases from J, with 13 bases in between.

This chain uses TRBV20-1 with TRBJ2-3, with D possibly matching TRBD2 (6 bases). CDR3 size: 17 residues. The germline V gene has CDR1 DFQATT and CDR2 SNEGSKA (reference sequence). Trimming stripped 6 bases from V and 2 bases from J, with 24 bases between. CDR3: CSAPLPGTFVDTDTQYF. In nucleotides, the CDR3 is TGCAGTGCCCCCCTCCCGGGGACTTTCGTAGACACAGATACGCAGTATTTT.

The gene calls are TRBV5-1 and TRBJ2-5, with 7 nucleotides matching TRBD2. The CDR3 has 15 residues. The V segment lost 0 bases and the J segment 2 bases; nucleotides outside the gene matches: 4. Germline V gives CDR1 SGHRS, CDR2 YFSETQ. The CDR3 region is CASSLVSGSQETQYF. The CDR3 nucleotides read TGCGCCAGCAGCTTGGTTAGCGGGTCTCAAGAGACCCAGTACTTC.

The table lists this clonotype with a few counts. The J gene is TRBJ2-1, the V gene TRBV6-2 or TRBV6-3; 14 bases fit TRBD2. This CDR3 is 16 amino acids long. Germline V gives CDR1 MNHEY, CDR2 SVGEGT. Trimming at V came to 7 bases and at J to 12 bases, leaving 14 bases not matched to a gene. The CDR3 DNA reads TGTGCCAGCACCCCAAGACTAGCGGGAGGGCCCTCGTTGCAGTTCTTC. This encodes CASTPRLAGGPSLQFF.

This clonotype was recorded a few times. The CDR3 is CASSSKLAGASGANVLTF. In DNA, the CDR3 is TGTGCCAGCAGCTCTAAGTTGGCGGGGGCATCGGGGGCCAACGTCCTGACTTTC. This rearrangement joins TRBV11-2 to TRBJ2-6; possible D gene TRBD2, 7 bases. Germline assignment: CDR1 SGHAT and CDR2 FQNNGV. V lost 4 bases and J 4 bases, leaving 20 bases between the germline ends. The CDR3 consists of 18 residues.

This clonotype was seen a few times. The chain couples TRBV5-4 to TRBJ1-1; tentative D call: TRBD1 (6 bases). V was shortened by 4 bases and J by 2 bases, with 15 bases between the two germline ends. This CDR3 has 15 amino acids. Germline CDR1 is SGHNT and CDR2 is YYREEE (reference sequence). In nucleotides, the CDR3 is TGTGCCAGCAGCATCTCCGGGACAAGTAACACTGAAGCTTTCTTT. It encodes CASSISGTSNTEAFF.

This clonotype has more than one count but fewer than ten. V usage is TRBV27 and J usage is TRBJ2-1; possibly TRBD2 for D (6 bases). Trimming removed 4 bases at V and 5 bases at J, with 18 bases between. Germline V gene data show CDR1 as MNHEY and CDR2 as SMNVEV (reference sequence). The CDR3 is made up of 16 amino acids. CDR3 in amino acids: CASSSRDPGRHNEQFF. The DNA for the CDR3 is TGTGCCAGCAGTTCCCGTGACCCCGGGAGACACAATGAGCAGTTCTTC.

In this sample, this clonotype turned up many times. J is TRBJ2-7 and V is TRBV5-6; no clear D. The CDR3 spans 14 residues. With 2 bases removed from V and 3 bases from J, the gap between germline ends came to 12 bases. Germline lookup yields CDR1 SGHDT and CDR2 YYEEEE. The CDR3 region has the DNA TGTGCCAGCAGCTTAGTGCCCGGCGACTACGAGCAGTACTTC. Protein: CASSLVPGDYEQYF.

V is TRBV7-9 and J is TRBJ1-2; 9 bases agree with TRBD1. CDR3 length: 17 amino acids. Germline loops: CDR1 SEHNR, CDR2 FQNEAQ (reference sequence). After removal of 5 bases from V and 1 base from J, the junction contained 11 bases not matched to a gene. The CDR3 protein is CASSPAGTGRFNYGYTF. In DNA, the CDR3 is TGTGCCAGCAGCCCGGCGGGGACAGGGCGTTTTAACTATGGCTACACCTTC. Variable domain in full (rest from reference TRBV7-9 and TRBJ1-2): DTGVSQNPRHKITKRGQNVTFRCDPISEHNRLYWYRQTLGQGPEFLTYFQNEAQLEKSRLLSDRFSAERPKGSFSTLEIQRTEQGDSAMYLCASSPAGTGRFNYGYTFGSGTRLTVV.